This T cell receptor (beta chain) derives from a study of cytomegalovirus exposure and HLA in healthy donors. Per germline, CDR1 GTSNPN and CDR2 SVGIG (reference sequence). This CDR3 is 13 amino acids long. V lost 7 bases and J 4 bases, leaving 16 bases between the germline ends. Primers: 60 Vbeta forward and 13 Jbeta reverse. TCRdb's copy holds only in-frame clones and misses some; the assay was immunoSEQ multiplex PCR. The profile shows about 100,000 clones, 84% of them singletons. This receptor was obtained from a woman between 18 and 29 years old in good health and CMV-seronegative. The sample taken for sequencing was PBMCs. The V and J genes are TRBV30 and TRBJ1-1; D possibly corresponds to TRBD1 (6 bases). CDR3 nucleotides: TGTGCCTACAGCACCAGGGGCGCCACTGAAGCTTTCTTT. Translating it yields CAYSTRGATEAFF.